These 25 T cell receptor beta chains originate from one sample sequenced in a study of long-term antiretroviral therapy in people with HIV. immunoSEQ v3.0 was run at survey level. TCRdb's table, derived via immunoSEQ multiplex PCR, lists solely in-frame clones and lacks some. The profile shows 20,000 to 25,000 clones, 85% to 95% of them singletons. Sequences were derived from unsorted PBMCs, sampled 4.4 years after starting antiretroviral therapy. The receptors derive from a woman between 45 and 60 years old with HIV.

This rearrangement joins TRBV7-9 to TRBJ2-6; the D is unclear. Per the germline V gene, CDR1 is SEHNR and CDR2 is FQNEAQ (reference sequence). The CDR3 contains 19 residues. Trimming shortened V by 1 base and J by 0 bases, and 16 bases separated the two germline ends. CDR3 protein: CASSLGVLISTSGANVLTF. The CDR3 nucleotides read TGTGCCAGCAGCTTAGGGGTTCTCATTAGCACCTCTGGGGCCAACGTCCTGACTTTC.

The chain links TRBV12-5 to TRBJ2-5; 9 bases are shared with TRBD2. This CDR3 contains 18 residues. The germline V gene encodes CDR1 LGHNT and CDR2 FRNRAP. With V trimmed by 6 bases and J by 4 bases, 18 bases remained unmatched. CDR3: CASGGWNARGGAIETQYF. As DNA, the CDR3 is TGTGCTAGTGGAGGGTGGAACGCGCGCGGGGGGGCCATAGAGACCCAGTACTTC.

This chain links TRBV29-1 with TRBJ2-5, with TRBD2 as a possible D gene (5 bases). CDR1 SQVTM and CDR2 ANQGSEA come from the germline V gene. The CDR3 spans 13 residues. Between the trimmed V and J ends, which lost 4 bases and 5 bases, there was a span of 14 bases. The CDR3 DNA reads as TGCAGCGTTGCCGCACTGCCGGGGGAGACCCAGTACTTC. Its translation: CSVAALPGETQYF.

The J gene is TRBJ1-5, the V gene TRBV7-2; D is unclear. Trimming stripped 0 bases from V and 7 bases from J, with 4 bases between. The germline CDR1 and CDR2 sequences are SGHTA and FQGNSA. The CDR3 extends over 12 amino acids. CDR3 loop: CASSLAGQPQHF. The CDR3 nucleotides are TGTGCCAGCAGCTTAGCGGGCCAGCCCCAGCATTTT.

This clone was recorded once. This rearrangement joins TRBV7-9 to TRBJ2-6, with 9 bases identical to TRBD2. V was pared by 2 bases and J by 0 bases, with 5 bases of the junction left unmatched. Germline V CDR1 and CDR2: SEHNR, FQNEAQ (reference sequence). The CDR3 is 18 amino acids. The CDR3 is CASSLIAGAHSGANVLTF. CDR3 in DNA: TGTGCCAGCAGCTTAATAGCGGGGGCTCACTCTGGGGCCAACGTCCTGACTTTC.

The rearrangement links TRBV2 to TRBJ2-5, with D possibly TRBD2 on 5 matching bases. Per germline, CDR1 SNHLY and CDR2 FYNNEI. Trimming took off 6 bases at V and 5 bases at J, with 16 bases between the two ends. This CDR3 region has 14 residues. This chain's CDR3 is CASRADGYEETQYF. The CDR3 nucleotides read TGTGCCAGCAGAGCGGACGGGTATGAGGAGACCCAGTACTTC.

This clone was seen a single time. V and J are TRBV25-1 and TRBJ2-2; D remains ambiguous. The CDR3 totals 12 residues. In germline, CDR1 is MGHDK, CDR2 SYGVNS. V gave up 6 bases and J gave up 0 bases, with 2 bases separating them. CDR3 protein: CASRSNTGELFF. The CDR3 region has the DNA TGTGCCAGCAGGTCGAACACCGGGGAGCTGTTTTTT.

The chain has TRBV5-4 and TRBJ2-7; tentative D call: TRBD2 (5 bases). The CDR3 runs to 13 residues. Trimming took off 2 bases at V and 2 bases at J, with 8 bases between the two ends. Germline CDR1 SGHNT, CDR2 YYREEE (reference sequence). In nucleotides, the CDR3 is TGTGCCAGCAGCTTTCCGGGGACCTACGAGCAGTACTTC. Residues: CASSFPGTYEQYF. Drawing the rest from reference TRBV5-4 and TRBJ2-7, the complete variable domain is ETGVTQSPTHLIKTRGQQVTLRCSSQSGHNTVSWYQQALGQGPQFIFQYYREEENGRGNFPPRFSGLQFPNYSSELNVNALELDDSALYLCASSFPGTYEQYFGPGTRLTVT.

The rearrangement links TRBV14 to TRBJ2-7; the D gene is possibly TRBD1 (5 bases). Between the trimmed V and J ends, which lost 4 bases and 6 bases, there was a span of 19 bases. Germline V lookup: CDR1 SGHDN, CDR2 FVKESK. The CDR3 loop spans 15 amino acids. Here the CDR3 reads CASSLRVRTPGEQYF. CDR3 nucleotide sequence: TGTGCCAGCAGCCTAAGAGTGAGGACACCGGGCGAGCAGTACTTC.

The rearrangement links TRBV7-8 to TRBJ1-5; 7 bases line up with TRBD1. The CDR3 loop spans 15 amino acids. V gave up 5 bases and J gave up 5 bases; unmatched junction bases: 9. Germline V gene lookup returns CDR1 SGHVS and CDR2 FQNEAQ. CDR3 bases: TGTGCCAGCAGCCGCACGACAGGGAACTATCAGCCCCAGCATTTT. It yields the protein CASSRTTGNYQPQHF.

The chain is built from TRBV6-1 and TRBJ2-7; D uncertain. In germline, CDR1 is MNHNS, CDR2 SASEGT. The CDR3 has 12 residues. Trimming stripped 4 bases from V and 4 bases from J, with 8 bases between. CDR3 sequence (DNA): TGTGCCAGCAGTGGCCAACTTTACGAGCAGTACTTC. This codes for CASSGQLYEQYF.

The gene calls are TRBV5-1 and TRBJ2-2; the match to TRBD2 covers 14 bases. Trimming took 4 bases from V and 6 from J; bases not matched to a gene: 5. This CDR3 is built from 16 residues. CDR1 is SGHRS and CDR2 is YFSETQ in the germline V gene. CDR3 amino acids: CASSDGLAGGPGELFF. CDR3 in DNA: TGCGCCAGCAGCGACGGACTAGCGGGGGGACCCGGGGAGCTGTTTTTT.

The rearrangement uses TRBV9 and TRBJ2-3; a possible D gene is TRBD2 (6 bases). Germline V lookup: CDR1 SGDLS, CDR2 YYNGEE. CDR3 length: 13 amino acids. The V end lost 3 bases, the J end lost 5 bases, and 10 bases lay between the germline ends. CDR3 protein: CASSAGGLDTQYF. CDR3 nucleotide sequence: TGTGCCAGCAGCGCCGGGGGTCTAGATACGCAGTATTTT.

V usage is TRBV11-2 and J usage is TRBJ2-1; no reliable D call. There are 14 residues in the CDR3. V gave up 2 bases and J gave up 4 bases, with 9 bases separating them. Germline assignment: CDR1 SGHAT and CDR2 FQNNGV. CDR3 nucleotide sequence: TGTGCCAGCAGCTTATGGACGGTTTACAATGAGCAGTTCTTC. This codes for CASSLWTVYNEQFF.

V is TRBV2 and J is TRBJ1-1; D gene unclear. Germline values: CDR1 SNHLY, CDR2 FYNNEI. The V gene lost 4 bases and the J gene lost 0 bases, with 6 bases spanning the gap. The CDR3 has 13 residues. In nucleotides, the CDR3 is TGTGCCAGCAGTGGGGGTTTGAACACTGAAGCTTTCTTT. It codes for CASSGGLNTEAFF.

This clone was seen a single time. This chain links TRBV7-6 with TRBJ1-4, with D tentatively TRBD1 (6 bases). CDR1 SGHVS and CDR2 FNYEAQ come from the germline V gene. V lost 3 bases, J lost 8 bases, and 16 bases lay in between. This CDR3 has 15 residues. Written as DNA, the CDR3 is TGTGCCAGCAGCTTTAGCAGGGGCGACGGAGAAAAACTGTTTTTT. Its protein is CASSFSRGDGEKLFF.

This clone was counted a single time. The CDR3 loop is CTSSQDWASGGLKWEQYF. CDR3 DNA: TGCACCAGCAGCCAAGATTGGGCTAGCGGGGGGCTAAAATGGGAGCAGTACTTC. The chain employs TRBV1 and TRBJ2-7; the table's D gene call, TRBD2, was not cross checked with the DNA. TRBV1 is reported as a pseudogene. CDR3 size: 18 residues.

This chain uses TRBV6-5 with TRBJ1-1, with D perhaps matching TRBD1 (6 bases). Per the germline V gene, CDR1 is MNHEY and CDR2 is SVGAGI. The CDR3 covers 13 residues. V was trimmed by 8 bases and J by 4 bases, leaving 14 bases between them. The CDR3 loop reads CASGARGVTEAFF. The CDR3 region has the DNA TGTGCCAGCGGCGCCAGGGGAGTCACTGAAGCTTTCTTT.

J is TRBJ2-1 and V is TRBV5-6, with D unresolved. The CDR3 runs to 14 residues. Trimming shortened V by 4 bases and J by 10 bases, and 18 bases separated the two germline ends. Germline CDR1 SGHDT, CDR2 YYEEEE. CDR3 in amino acids: CASSLTLMALEQFF. The CDR3 DNA sequence: TGTGCCAGCAGCCTCACCCTGATGGCCCTCGAGCAGTTCTTC.

The chain joins TRBV18 to TRBJ2-2, with TRBD1 as a possible D gene (6 bases). V lost 3 bases and J lost 5, with 13 bases in between. Per the germline V gene, CDR1 is KGHSH and CDR2 is LQKENI. The CDR3 covers 15 residues. The CDR3 DNA follows: TGTGCCAGCTCACCTGGGGGCGCGTGGACCGGGGAGCTGTTTTTT. It encodes CASSPGGAWTGELFF. The full variable domain, its missing parts supplied by reference TRBV18 and TRBJ2-2, is NAGVMQNPRHLVRRRGQEARLRCSPMKGHSHVYWYRQLPEEGLKFMVYLQKENIIDESGMPKERFSAEFPKEGPSILRIQQVVRGDSAAYFCASSPGGAWTGELFFGEGSRLTVL.

The chain links TRBV5-4 to TRBJ2-2, with D possibly being TRBD2 (7 bases). Germline CDR1 is SGHNT and CDR2 is YYREEE (reference sequence). The V and J ends lost 2 bases and 4 bases respectively, with 12 bases between them. CDR3 length: 15 residues. The CDR3 region has the DNA TGTGCCAGCAGCTTTCAGGGGAGGGGCACCGGGGAGCTGTTTTTT. This codes for CASSFQGRGTGELFF. The variable domain in full, with the rest retrieved from reference TRBV5-4 and TRBJ2-2, is ETGVTQSPTHLIKTRGQQVTLRCSSQSGHNTVSWYQQALGQGPQFIFQYYREEENGRGNFPPRFSGLQFPNYSSELNVNALELDDSALYLCASSFQGRGTGELFFGEGSRLTVL.

V gene TRBV5-4 combines with J gene TRBJ1-3, with 7 positions matching TRBD1. The CDR3 is 16 residues long. Per germline, CDR1 SGHNT and CDR2 YYREEE (reference sequence). V dropped 4 bases and J dropped 0; count of bases not matched to a gene: 7. CDR3 in amino acids: CASSTGQPLSGNTIYF. CDR3 in DNA: TGTGCCAGCAGCACGGGACAGCCCCTCTCTGGAAACACCATATATTTT.

The chain employs TRBV5-4 and TRBJ1-2; D might be TRBD1 (6 bases). Germline CDR1 reads SGHNT; CDR2 reads YYREEE (reference sequence). CDR3 length: 14 residues. V was shortened by 1 base and J by 3 bases, with 10 bases between the two germline ends. CDR3 DNA: TGTGCCAGCAGCTTGATACAGGGAGACTATGGCTACACCTTC. Protein: CASSLIQGDYGYTF.

This chain connects TRBV29-1 to TRBJ1-2; D is unresolved. The germline V gene encodes CDR1 SQVTM and CDR2 ANQGSEA. The ends were cut back, 6 bases at V and 6 bases at J, with 20 bases in the middle. The CDR3 covers 14 residues. The CDR3 nucleotides read TGCAGCGTCCCCAAGGGAGGTCCGAAGAATGGCTACACCTTC. Its protein product is CSVPKGGPKNGYTF.

The chain is built from TRBV5-8 and TRBJ2-1, with no clear D. The CDR3 has 16 residues. Germline CDR1 SGHTS, CDR2 YDEGEE. Between the trimmed V and J ends, which lost 1 base and 10 bases, there was a span of 21 bases. The CDR3 loop is CASSLLVYLVVEEQFF. The CDR3 nucleotides read TGTGCCAGCAGCTTGTTAGTCTACCTCGTTGTTGAGGAGCAGTTCTTC.